A single sample gave rise to the 3 T cell receptor beta chains below, sequenced in a study of blood T cell repertoires in COVID-19. The table came from immunoSEQ multiplex PCR; TCRdb's copy has only in-frame clones and leaves some out. The repertoire holds approximately 220,000 clones, with 83% as singletons. The sequencing input was peripheral blood. The receptors derive from a woman aged 35 to 49 with active or convalescent COVID-19.

The chain recombines TRBV5-4 with TRBJ1-3, with D perhaps TRBD1 (6 bases). V was shortened by 8 bases and J by 3 bases, with 12 bases between the two germline ends. Per the germline V gene, CDR1 is SGHNT and CDR2 is YYREEE (reference sequence). The CDR3 runs to 13 residues. The CDR3 spells CARSQGFGNTIYF. CDR3 sequence (DNA): TGTGCCAGATCCCAGGGGTTTGGAAACACCATATATTTT.

This chain uses TRBV6-2 or TRBV6-3 with TRBJ2-7; D is possibly TRBD1 (5 bases). The germline V gene has CDR1 MNHEY and CDR2 SVGEGT. The V and J ends lost 1 base and 0 bases respectively, with 13 bases between them. The CDR3 extends over 16 amino acids. In nucleotides, the CDR3 is TGTGCCAGCAGTTACTACGCAGGGTTCAGCTCCTACGAGCAGTACTTC. Its protein product is CASSYYAGFSSYEQYF.

V and J are TRBV11-2 and TRBJ2-1, with 10 bases fitting TRBD2. The V gene's germline CDR1 is SGHAT and CDR2 FQNNGV. The CDR3 runs to 15 residues. Trimming cost V 5 bases and J 0 bases; bases outside gene matches: 1. CDR3 coding DNA: TGTGCCAGCAGCCCTAGCGGGAGCTCCTACAATGAGCAGTTCTTC. It specifies CASSPSGSSYNEQFF.